This TCR beta chain was recovered during a study of T cell repertoires in cytomegalovirus infection. Study overall: Recently identified HLA-C-restricted and well-studied HLA-B-restricted CMV epitopes were used. CMV infection plus the matching HLA type was flagged by public TCR beta signatures.

V was clipped by 0 bases and J by 2 bases, with 3 bases between them. The CDR3 has 13 residues. CDR1 and CDR2 (germline): MRHNA, SNTAGT. About this clonotype: Its antigen is not identified.

TCRdb re-derived calls from the reads in MiXCR, one entry per CDR3 protein. The sample consists of 45,000 to 55,000 distinct CDR3 sequences, around 18% of them appearing once. Whole-study results and caveats: HLA-C-restricted CMV clonotypes gave the most frequent clonotype in two of eight donors. CMV carriers having the relevant HLA were flagged by cumulative public TCR beta family frequency.

This sequence joins TRBV6-4 and TRBJ2-3; D not certain. The starting material was CD8+ T cells from cultured PBMCs, obtained from culture after CMV antigen stimulation. The receptor was derived from a human donor in good health (CMV status not recorded). Some clones in this sample may be carry-over from other donors' samples. The CDR3 reads CASSDSTTDTQYF. Written as DNA, the CDR3 is TGTGCCAGCAGTGACTCGACCACAGATACGCAGTATTTT.